This T cell receptor (beta chain) came from a study of shared clonotypes between healthy human individuals. To note about this clone: Antigen: not known.

Assay used: immunoSEQ multiplex PCR; TCRdb lists only in-frame clones, some missing. This table holds roughly 2,300,000 clones, 85% to 95% found once. V was trimmed by 0 bases and J by 7 bases, leaving 15 bases between them. Germline V gene data show CDR1 as MNHEY and CDR2 as SMNVEV (reference sequence). This CDR3 contains 15 residues. General study points: Tissue TCR repertoires likely differ from these blood-only repertoires.

The receptor was isolated from a young man in good health. Some clones in this sample may be carry-over from other donors' samples. Material: naive CD4+ T cells from PBMCs. The sample's subset: CD45RA+ positively selected. The chain recombines TRBV27 with TRBJ1-2; D remains unclear. The CDR3 loop is CASSLSTVPAGGYTF. CDR3 sequence (DNA): TGTGCCAGCAGTTTATCCACCGTCCCGGCGGGTGGCTACACCTTC.